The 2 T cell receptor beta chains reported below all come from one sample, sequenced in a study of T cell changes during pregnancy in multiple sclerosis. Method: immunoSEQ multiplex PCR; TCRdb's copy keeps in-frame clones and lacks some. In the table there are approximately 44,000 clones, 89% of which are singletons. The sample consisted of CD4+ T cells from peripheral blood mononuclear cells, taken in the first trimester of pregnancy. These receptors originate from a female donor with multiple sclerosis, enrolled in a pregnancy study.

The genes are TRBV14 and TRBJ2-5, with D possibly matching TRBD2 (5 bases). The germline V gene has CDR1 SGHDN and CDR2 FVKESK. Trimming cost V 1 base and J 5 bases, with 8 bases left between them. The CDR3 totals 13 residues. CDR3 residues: CASSQVRVETQYF. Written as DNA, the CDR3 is TGTGCCAGCAGCCAAGTGAGGGTGGAGACCCAGTACTTC.

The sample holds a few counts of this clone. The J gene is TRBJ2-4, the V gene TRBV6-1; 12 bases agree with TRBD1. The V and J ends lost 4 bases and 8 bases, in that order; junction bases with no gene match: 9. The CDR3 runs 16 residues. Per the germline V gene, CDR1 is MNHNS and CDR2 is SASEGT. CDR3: CASSVRPGQGADIQYF. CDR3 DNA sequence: TGTGCCAGCAGTGTTAGACCGGGACAGGGGGCGGACATTCAGTACTTC.